This entry features one TCR beta chain sequence. There is no known antigen for this receptor. Base quality data are lacking; no much larger clone is found one base away. The data originate from a study of cytomegalovirus exposure and HLA in healthy donors (dated by TCRdb to the late 2010s). Some background on the complete study: In an earlier analysis of 587 of the donors, about 270 Gb of sequence data and 100 million or so unique TCR beta sequences from about 190 million T cells were reported. On average, about 200,000 unique TCR beta nucleotide sequences were sequenced per donor among a few hundred genotyped donors of the cohort, with around 19% of those sequences being non-productive. To predict cytomegalovirus infection status, the study combined high-throughput TCR immunosequencing, statistical association of individual TCRs with disease status, and machine learning. HLA typing covered class I and class II loci at four-digit resolution. A few DR-DQ haplotypes were treated as single units for association and clustering because of strong linkage in the cohort. The number of typed donors differed by locus: roughly 620-630 for A, B, C, DRB1 and DQB1; approximately 520 for DQA1; 606 for DPA1; and roughly 470 for DPB1. An earlier analysis of 587 of the donors applied high-throughput TCR beta sequencing to assess whether each TCR beta V gene segment acted as functional or pseudogenic. Donor age, sex, ethnicity and CMV serostatus were compiled alongside the repertoire data. Among the 398 genotyped donors, approximately 77% belonged to the genetic ancestry cluster associated with self-reported Caucasian donors. The T cell repertoires of around 670 subjects were profiled by immunosequencing and related to cytomegalovirus serostatus. A later genetic analysis took genome-wide SNP genotypes for about 55% of the 666 donors and used that subset as a discovery cohort. An early release covering roughly 640 HLA-typed donors comprised about 290 gigabases of sequencing data and tens of millions of unique TCR sequences. The study was designed to test whether signatures of past pathogen exposure could be identified by cataloging public T cell receptors. Besides the first cohort of roughly 640 subjects, a separate validation cohort made up of 120 different subjects was used. Rather than drawing on any new phenotypic data, the later analysis identified candidate immune exposures from TCR beta sequences and the way those sequences occurred across donors. Every repertoire in the discovery cohort had been generated on one and the same sequencing platform. To study patterns of TCR occurrence, a later analysis re-analyzed previously published TCR beta repertoires from several hundred donors and added high-resolution HLA genotyping. The study at large found these results: A total of 150 to 200 TCR beta chains were listed by the study as associated with cytomegalovirus. When HLA alleles, especially DR and DQ, strongly co-occurred, TCR associations were difficult to assign to individual alleles. A later analysis reported that several top co-occurrence clusters appeared linked to parvovirus B19, influenza, CMV and Epstein-Barr virus. A further reported finding was that TCR beta sequences accurately predicted the HLA-A and HLA-B alleles for most subjects in the first cohort. The classifier was reported to diagnose cytomegalovirus status with high specificity and sensitivity in both the original cohort and the validation cohort. In this cohort, only TCR beta chains were sequenced, and detectable features were limited by the absence of alpha or paired-chain data. A later analysis found that most CMV-associated TCR beta chains appeared HLA-restricted, with HLA associations seemingly driven largely by CMV exposure. Broadly in line with IMGT annotations, most TCR beta V segments showed up in productive rearrangements about 87% or about 30% of the time in an earlier analysis of a few hundred of the donors. In a later analysis, HLA-associated TCR beta chains were found to be more clonally expanded and to have lower generation probabilities than equally common non-associated chains. Because HLA typing was unavailable for some donors at each locus, only the typed subset was used in association tests. Across donors, most TCR sequences were observed very rarely, whereas some public TCRs were present in many individuals. An association between a missense DCLRE1C variant and V-gene and J-gene trimming of TCR beta chains was found in a later genetic analysis and replicated in an independent cohort. Fewer than 20 rarely observed V segments, including chromosome 9 orphons, were excluded from the earlier analysis of some 590 of the donors because counts were too low. Linkage disequilibrium might explain the correlated functional status among segregating V segments, but an unknown experimental factor could not be ruled out. CMV serostatus was the only immune exposure information available for the cohort. Some IMGT-functional V segments, including TRBV6-2 and TRBV6-3, could not be told apart with the 87-base-pair reads, so those segments were excluded. At a false discovery rate of 0.05, a later analysis linked under 20,000 TCR beta sequences to specific HLA alleles. In a later analysis, TCR association rates were found to vary across HLA loci, with the most associated TCRs seen for DRB1 alleles and the fewest for HLA-C alleles. A cluster of highly shared sequence variants was judged likely to represent a technical artifact of the sequencing pipeline. Roughly uniform sequencing depth across donors was assumed in presence/absence analyses, although this assumption may not hold. It was suggested by the authors that the approach could potentially be generalized to other disease states and immunological phenotypes. In vitro tests confirmed that a few of the cytomegalovirus-associated TCR beta chains recognize cytomegalovirus antigens. Compared with the approximately 670-donor mean, donors in an Asian-associated ancestry cluster had fewer N-insertions in productive TCRs, according to a later genetic analysis.

The cohort comprised some 700 healthy bone marrow donors. Cohort members were all nominally healthy when sampled, although unrecorded immune exposures were likely present. The donor was CMV seropositive and was included in the group of 270 or so seropositive cohort members. A peripheral blood sample was collected from each donor, and TCR beta sequencing was performed on peripheral blood mononuclear cells. Genomic DNA was extracted from the blood cell samples with the Qiagen DNeasy Blood Extraction Kit. From a lookup of the germline V gene, CDR1 and CDR2 are ENHRY and SYGVKD. Trimming leaves V shorter by 2 bases and J shorter by 1 base, with the junction holding 2 bases beyond the gene matches. The CDR3 runs 15 amino acids, cysteine and phenylalanine included. The DNA shown is the 45-base CDR3, in frame from base 1. The library came from the immunoSEQ multiplex PCR assay. The multiplex PCR relied on a mix of 60 forward primers for TCR Vbeta segments and 13 reverse primers for TCR Jbeta segments. The CDR3 region of rearranged TCR beta genes was amplified from genomic DNA by a multiplex PCR assay. The Illumina HiSeq System was used to sequence the amplified TCR beta libraries as 87-base-pair reads. The original methods were these. A later analysis counted 65 million to 90 million unique TCR beta chains across the 666 repertoires, and approximately 11 million of these chains were shared by at least two donors. Raw reads were error-corrected and collapsed into unique sequences with a nearest-neighbor algorithm that merged closely related sequences to remove PCR and sequencing errors. Alignment of CDR3 sequences to IMGT reference sequences was used to assign V, D and J gene segments. For a sequence to be retained, at least a six-nucleotide match to both a V gene segment and a J gene segment was required. Rearrangements were classified as productive when the CDR3 lacked stop codons and remained in frame with V and J, and all other rearrangements were classified as non-productive. Following IMGT convention, CDR3 was defined as the stretch from the second conserved V-encoded cysteine to the conserved J-encoded phenylalanine. Sequences without an unambiguous match to a single V gene segment were excluded from the earlier analysis of about 600 of the donors. An earlier analysis of 587 of the donors classified V segments as functional when productive rearrangements were above 56.7% and as segregating when the standard deviation between donors was above 5%. A statistical classification framework was built for diagnosing cytomegalovirus status from the catalog of TCR beta chain sequences. In a later analysis, TCR nucleotide sequences were compared against IMGT/GENE-DB human TR gene sequences so that V and J genes could be assigned. Using the TCRdist pipeline, a later analysis assigned CDR3 sequences along with most-parsimonious VDJ recombination scenarios. In a later analysis, every TCR beta chain was defined by the combination of its CDR3 amino acid sequence and its V-gene family, and reads without a unique V-gene family were dropped. A later analysis removed roughly 590 highly shared, low-generation-probability nucleotide sequences to deal with suspected cross-contamination and a sequencing artifact. A later analysis calculated a clonal expansion index for each public chain from normalized within-repertoire ranks of inferred template counts. Generation probabilities in a later analysis came from a VDJ recombination model fitted to out-of-frame rearrangements, and those results were checked against IGoR. In a later analysis, TCR-TCR, TCR-HLA and TCR-CMV co-occurrence was scored with hypergeometric tests, and a repertoire-size bias correction was applied to TCR pairs. False discovery rates were estimated in a later analysis by permuting HLA or CMV assignments 20 times. In a later analysis, co-occurring TCRs were grouped with DBSCAN, and TCRdist sequence similarity was added when clustering was performed within HLA-allele-positive subsets. Repertoires with fewer than 30,000 or more than 120,000 public chains, plus five repertoires with anomalous nucleotide sharing, were excluded from co-occurrence clustering. Here the immuneACCESS table is served through TCRdb, limited to in-frame sequences with V and J called. Missing clones are a known gap in these copies; in checked studies unresolved V genes cover under half, and the rest lacks a known reason. V and J calls plus clone size are reproduced from that table; the DNA served to infer D and trimming. The sample data list 100,000 to 150,000 clones, and about 78% of these were observed just once. Roughly 8.2% of the sample is held by the ten biggest clonotypes.

The receptor was isolated from a woman between 40 and 50 years old in good health and CMV-seropositive. Sequencing was performed on PBMCs. Rearrangement joined TRBV10-3 to TRBJ2-1; 7 junctional bases match TRBD1. The bases read TGTGCCATCAGTGAGACAGGGGAATCCTACAATGAGCAGTTCTTC. Translated, it gives CAISETGESYNEQFF.